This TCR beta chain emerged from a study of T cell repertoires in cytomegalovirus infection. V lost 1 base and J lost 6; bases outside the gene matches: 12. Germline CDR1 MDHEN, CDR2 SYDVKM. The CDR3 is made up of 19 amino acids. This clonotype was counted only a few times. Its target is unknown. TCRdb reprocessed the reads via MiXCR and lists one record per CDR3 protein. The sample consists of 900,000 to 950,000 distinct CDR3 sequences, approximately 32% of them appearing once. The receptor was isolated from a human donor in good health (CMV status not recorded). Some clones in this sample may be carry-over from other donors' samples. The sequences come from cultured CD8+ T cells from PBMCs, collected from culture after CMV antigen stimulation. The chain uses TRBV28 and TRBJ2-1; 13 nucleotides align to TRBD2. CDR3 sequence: CASSLYTTSGGASGNEQFF. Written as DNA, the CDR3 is TGTGCCAGCAGTTTATACACAACTAGCGGGGGGGCCTCGGGCAATGAGCAGTTCTTC.